This TCR beta chain comes out of a study of Ad26.COV2.S vaccination and SARS-CoV-2 variants. Study-level information: This donor came from the COV1001 trial of Ad26.COV2.S.

The assay was immunoSEQ multiplex PCR, and TCRdb's table has in-frame clones only and misses some. The data contain 350,000 to 500,000 clones, 88% of them singletons. Treatment defined: about 20 received Ad26.COV2.S at low or high dose, single or two shots; about 5 received placebo; per-sample allocation not given. Sampling occurred on day 63 after the first vaccine or placebo injection. An adult of 18-55 years in Boston served as donor. Study outcomes and limitations: The breadth of spike-specific CD8+ and CD4+ T cell responses after vaccination was reportedly substantial. It is possible that the TCR breadth and depth analyses underestimated the total T cell responses.

Regarding this clone: Its antigen is unknown.

In germline, CDR1 is ENHRY, CDR2 SYGVKD. Trimming removed 6 bases from V and 9 bases from J, with 9 bases in between. The CDR3 covers 11 residues. The V call is TRBV10-3, the J call TRBJ2-1; tentatively, D is TRBD1 or TRBD2 (5 bases each). This TCR was sampled from a person between 18 and 60 years old who received the Ad26.COV2.S COVID-19 vaccine or a placebo. The input for sequencing was peripheral blood, taken in a trial of Ad26.COV2.S vaccine versus placebo. The CDR3 loop reads CAIRGVSEQFF. The CDR3 region has the DNA TGTGCCATCAGGGGGGTTAGTGAGCAGTTCTTC.